This paragraph covers one T cell receptor (beta chain) sequence. No antigen is known for it. Primers: 60 Vbeta forward and 13 Jbeta reverse. The method was immunoSEQ multiplex PCR; TCRdb's version includes in-frame clones alone and lacks a portion of them. The repertoire holds about 200,000 clones, with approximately 82% as singletons. This record comes from a study of cytomegalovirus exposure and HLA in healthy donors. The study's findings and limits: Later analysis identified about 17,000 TCR beta sequences associated with HLA alleles, using a false discovery rate threshold of 0.05.

The V gene's germline CDR1 is MDHEN and CDR2 SYDVKM. This CDR3 has 15 amino acids. The V gene end was trimmed by 4 bases and the J gene end by 3 bases; junction bases not matched to a gene: 2. The J gene is TRBJ2-7, the V gene TRBV28; 14 bases agree with TRBD2. This clonotype was sampled from a woman younger than 30 in good health and CMV-seronegative. Source material: PBMCs. CDR3 sequence reads: CASSSGTSGSYEQYF. CDR3 DNA sequence: TGTGCCAGCAGTTCAGGGACTAGCGGGAGCTACGAGCAGTACTTC.